What follows describes a single TCR beta chain. This clone has more than one count but fewer than ten. No antigen is known for it. No base quality values were provided; no much bigger clone lies one nucleotide off. This sample was taken from a study of cytomegalovirus exposure and HLA in healthy donors (dated by TCRdb to between 2016 and 2019). At the level of the whole study: An earlier analysis of 587 of the donors reported approximately 260 Gb of sequence data and 117 million unique TCR beta sequences obtained from roughly 170 million T cells. On average, approximately 250,000 unique TCR beta nucleotide sequences were sequenced per donor among a few hundred genotyped donors of the cohort, with roughly 18% of those sequences being non-productive. The genetic ancestry cluster associated with self-reported Caucasian donors included 81% of the roughly 400 genotyped donors. The study aimed to test whether cataloging public T cell receptors could reveal signatures of past pathogen exposure. Every discovery cohort repertoire had been produced on one sequencing platform. Alongside the repertoire data, information on donor age, sex, ethnicity and CMV serostatus was compiled. Typing coverage varied by locus: roughly 629-640 donors for A, B, C, DRB1 and DQB1; some 520 for DQA1; about 590 for DPA1; approximately 450 for DPB1. The study profiled the T cell repertoires of hundreds of subjects by immunosequencing and related them to cytomegalovirus serostatus. Class I and class II HLA loci were covered by the typing at four-digit resolution. Genome-wide SNP genotypes for about 65% of the 666 donors were used in a later genetic analysis, which treated that subset as a discovery cohort. Besides the first cohort of under 700 subjects, a separate validation cohort made up of 120 or so different subjects was used. High-throughput TCR immunosequencing, statistical association of individual TCRs with disease status, and machine learning were combined to predict cytomegalovirus infection status. To decide whether each TCR beta V gene segment behaved as functional or pseudogenic, an earlier analysis of 587 of the donors relied on high-throughput TCR beta sequencing. Roughly five DR-DQ haplotypes were handled as single units for association and clustering because linkage in the cohort was strong. A later analysis re-examined previously published TCR beta repertoires from roughly 720 donors and added high-resolution HLA genotyping to investigate patterns of TCR occurrence. The later analysis used no new phenotypic data to find candidate immune exposures, relying instead on TCR beta sequences and their occurrence across donors. About 300 gigabases of sequencing data and approximately 84 million unique TCR sequences were included in an early release covering roughly 600 HLA-typed donors.

On the study overall, not on this receptor specifically: In a later analysis, most CMV-associated TCR beta chains were found to appear HLA-restricted, with HLA associations seemingly driven largely by CMV exposure. A later analysis found that TCR association rates varied across HLA loci, with DRB1 alleles showing the most associated TCRs and HLA-C alleles the fewest. Because HLA typing was unavailable for some donors at each locus, only the typed subset was used in association tests. For the cohort, immune exposure information was limited to CMV serostatus. Correlated functional status among segregating V segments might reflect linkage disequilibrium, but an unknown experimental factor could not be ruled out. A later analysis found that HLA-associated TCR beta chains were more clonally expanded and had lower generation probabilities than equally common non-associated chains. Over 15 rarely observed V segments, including chromosome 9 orphons, were excluded from the earlier analysis of some 590 of the donors because counts were too low. When HLA alleles, especially DR and DQ, strongly co-occurred, attributing TCR associations to individual alleles was difficult. Specific HLA alleles were associated with 15,000 to 20,000 TCR beta sequences at a false discovery rate of 0.05 in a later analysis. The cohort was sequenced for TCR beta chains only, and without alpha or paired-chain data the features that could be detected were limited. Compared with the 666-donor mean, donors in an Asian-associated ancestry cluster had fewer N-insertions in productive TCRs, according to a later genetic analysis. Broadly in line with IMGT annotations, most TCR beta V segments showed up in productive rearrangements about 87% or about 30% of the time in an earlier analysis of approximately 600 of the donors. The sequencing pipeline was judged likely to have produced a cluster of highly shared sequence variants as a technical artifact. Three of the identified cytomegalovirus-associated TCR beta chains were confirmed in vitro to be specific for cytomegalovirus antigens. Cytomegalovirus status was reported to be diagnosed by the classifier with high specificity and sensitivity in both the original and validation cohorts. A total of fewer than 200 TCR beta chains were listed by the study as associated with cytomegalovirus. The authors suggested that the approach could potentially be generalized to other disease states and immunological phenotypes. Sequencing depth was assumed to be roughly uniform across donors in the presence/absence analyses, though that assumption may not hold. Because the 87-base-pair reads could not distinguish some IMGT-functional V segments, including TRBV6-2 and TRBV6-3, those segments were excluded. A further reported finding was that TCR beta sequences accurately predicted the HLA-A and HLA-B alleles for most subjects in the first cohort. V-gene and J-gene trimming of TCR beta chains was associated with a missense DCLRE1C variant in a later genetic analysis, and the association was replicated in an independent cohort. While some public TCRs were present in many individuals, most TCR sequences turned up only very rarely across donors. Several of the top co-occurrence clusters appeared to be linked to parvovirus B19, influenza, CMV and Epstein-Barr virus, according to a later analysis.

The cohort consisted of 600 or so healthy bone marrow donors. All cohort members were sampled while nominally healthy, although unrecorded immune exposures were likely present. The donor was CMV seronegative and belonged to the group of 350 to 400 seronegative cohort members. Each donor provided a peripheral blood sample, and peripheral blood mononuclear cells were used for TCR beta sequencing. Genomic DNA extraction from the blood cell samples was performed with the Qiagen DNeasy Blood Extraction Kit. CDR1 GTSNPN and CDR2 SVGIG were looked up in the germline V gene (reference sequence). The CDR3 has 15 amino acids, counting the end cysteine and phenylalanine. CDR3 DNA is the only sequence kept; it has 45 bases, read in frame from the first base. Between the V and J ends, shortened by 1 base and 8 bases respectively, the junction contains 15 bases. To prepare the library, the immunoSEQ multiplex PCR assay was applied. A mixture of 60 forward primers for TCR Vbeta segments and 13 reverse primers for TCR Jbeta segments was used in the multiplex PCR. Amplification of the CDR3 region of rearranged TCR beta genes was performed with a multiplex PCR assay on genomic DNA. Amplified TCR beta libraries were sequenced as 87-base-pair reads on the Illumina HiSeq System. The authors processed their data as follows. Across the 640 or so repertoires, a later analysis counted approximately 75 million unique TCR beta chains, 8.5 million to 12 million of which were shared by at least two donors. To remove PCR and sequencing errors, raw reads were error-corrected and collapsed into unique sequences using a nearest-neighbor algorithm that merged closely related sequences. Alignment of CDR3 sequences to IMGT reference sequences was used to assign V, D and J gene segments. For a sequence to be retained, a match of at least six nucleotides to both a V gene segment and a J gene segment was required. A rearrangement counted as productive if the CDR3 had no stop codons and remained in frame with V and J, and every other rearrangement counted as non-productive. Following IMGT convention, CDR3 was defined as the stretch from the second conserved V-encoded cysteine to the conserved J-encoded phenylalanine. In an earlier analysis of approximately 590 of the donors, sequences lacking an unambiguous match to a single V gene segment were excluded. In an earlier analysis of several hundred of the donors, V segments were called functional above 56.7% productive rearrangements and were called segregating when the between-donor standard deviation exceeded 5%. A statistical classification framework was built for diagnosing cytomegalovirus status from the catalog of TCR beta chain sequences. In a later analysis, TCR nucleotide sequences were compared against IMGT/GENE-DB human TR gene sequences so that V and J genes could be assigned. In a later analysis, CDR3 sequences and most-parsimonious VDJ recombination scenarios were assigned using the TCRdist pipeline. In a later analysis, every TCR beta chain was defined by the combination of its CDR3 amino acid sequence and its V-gene family, and reads without a unique V-gene family were dropped. In a later analysis, fewer than 600 highly shared, low-generation-probability nucleotide sequences were removed to address suspected cross-contamination and a sequencing artifact. A later analysis calculated a clonal expansion index for each public chain from normalized within-repertoire ranks of inferred template counts. In a later analysis, generation probabilities were computed with a VDJ recombination model fitted to out-of-frame rearrangements, and the resulting probabilities were checked against IGoR. In a later analysis, TCR-TCR, TCR-HLA and TCR-CMV co-occurrence was scored with hypergeometric tests, and a repertoire-size bias correction was applied to TCR pairs. In a later analysis, false discovery rates were estimated by permuting HLA or CMV assignments 20 times. A later analysis grouped co-occurring TCRs with DBSCAN, adding TCRdist sequence similarity when clustering within HLA-allele-positive subsets. Co-occurrence clustering excluded repertoires with fewer than 30,000 or more than 120,000 public chains, plus five with anomalous nucleotide sharing. Held by TCRdb, this immuneACCESS table contains in-frame sequences only and omits some clones. Under half of the omission traces to an unresolved V gene where checked; the cause of the rest is unknown. D and trimming were read from the DNA, whereas the V and J calls and clone size are those reported in that table. This sample is represented by 100,000 to 150,000 clones; 15% of them were singletons. Of the sample, roughly 2% falls within the top ten clones.

Sequenced: PBMCs. The sequence came from a woman younger than 30 in good health and CMV-seronegative. The sequence links TRBV30 to TRBJ1-6, with TRBD1 as a weak D call on 6 bases. CDR3 loop: CAWSALTGPDSPLHF. The bases are TGTGCCTGGAGTGCGTTGACAGGCCCGGATTCACCCCTCCACTTT.